This TCR beta chain was retrieved from a study of blood T cell repertoires in COVID-19. Seattle patients were enrolled during active infection and followed longitudinally. The V and J ends lost 2 bases and 6 bases respectively, with 8 bases between them. This CDR3 has 12 amino acids. In germline, CDR1 is MNHEY, CDR2 SMNVEV (reference sequence). Profiling relied on immunoSEQ multiplex PCR, and the TCRdb table lists in-frame clones only, not all of them. The sample contains 50,000 to 60,000 clones, 81% of which appear only once. J is TRBJ2-7 and V is TRBV27; TRBD1 is a possible D gene (7 bases). The sequenced sample consisted of peripheral blood. The sequence was collected from a woman aged 80 or over with COVID-19, enrolled during active disease. The CDR3 region has the DNA TGTGCCAGCAGTTTACAGGGGGGCGAGCAGTACTTC. Translation gives CASSLQGGEQYF.